Below, 29 T cell receptor beta chains from the same sample are listed, as sequenced in a study of cytomegalovirus exposure and HLA in healthy donors. Clones were sequenced by immunoSEQ multiplex PCR, and TCRdb holds only the in-frame ones, with some missing. The sample consists of some 99,000 clones, 85% to 90% of them appearing once. Sample: PBMCs. These receptors were obtained from a woman under 30 in good health and CMV-seronegative.

The V call is TRBV19, the J call TRBJ1-1, with TRBD1 identical over 10 bases. Unmatched junction bases numbered 10, after V lost 6 bases and J lost 0 bases. Germline CDR1 and CDR2: LNHDA and SQIVND (reference sequence). The CDR3 covers 17 residues. CDR3 sequence (DNA): TGTGCCAGTAGCCCCGGGACAGGGGTATGGATGAACACTGAAGCTTTCTTT. This encodes CASSPGTGVWMNTEAFF.

V is TRBV7-6 and J is TRBJ1-1; the D is unclear. Trimming took off 3 bases at V and 1 base at J, with 6 bases between the two ends. Germline values: CDR1 SGHVS, CDR2 FNYEAQ. The CDR3 length is 13 residues. CDR3 sequence reads: CASSFGGNTEAFF. The CDR3 DNA is TGTGCCAGCAGCTTTGGAGGGAACACTGAAGCTTTCTTT.

The chain has TRBV11-2 and TRBJ2-1; 8 positions agree with TRBD2. The CDR3 consists of 11 residues. V lost 6 bases, J lost 15 bases, and 7 bases stayed unmatched. Germline CDR1 SGHAT, CDR2 FQNNGV. The CDR3 spells CASSFGGAPFF. In DNA, the CDR3 is TGTGCCAGCAGTTTCGGGGGGGCCCCGTTCTTC.

The V gene is TRBV5-4, the J gene TRBJ2-3; D perhaps matches TRBD1 (6 bases). The V gene's germline CDR1 is SGHNT and CDR2 YYREEE (reference sequence). V lost 2 bases and J 5 bases, leaving 15 bases between the germline ends. CDR3 size: 15 residues. CDR3 in amino acids: CASSLKSGAGDTQYF. Here the CDR3 DNA reads TGTGCCAGCAGCTTAAAGTCAGGGGCGGGAGATACGCAGTATTTT.

J is TRBJ1-3 and V is TRBV27; D perhaps matches TRBD1 (6 bases). The CDR3 consists of 16 residues. V was cut by 0 bases and J by 0 bases, with 9 bases left in between. The germline V gene encodes CDR1 MNHEY and CDR2 SMNVEV (reference sequence). CDR3 coding DNA: TGTGCCAGCAGTTTATCGGGGGCAGGCTCTGGAAACACCATATATTTT. Translation: CASSLSGAGSGNTIYF.

The rearrangement joins TRBV7-2 to TRBJ1-2; D remains unclear. Trimming pared 1 base from V and 2 bases from J, leaving 11 bases between. This CDR3 has 15 residues. Germline values: CDR1 SGHTA, CDR2 FQGNSA. DNA of the CDR3: TGTGCCAGCAGCTTAGATGGAGGCTTAAACTATGGCTACACCTTC. Translated: CASSLDGGLNYGYTF.

V gene TRBV19 combines with J gene TRBJ2-1, with TRBD1 identical over 8 bases. The germline V gene encodes CDR1 LNHDA and CDR2 SQIVND (reference sequence). This CDR3 has 15 amino acids. With 9 bases clipped from V and 2 bases from J, the junction kept 9 bases outside the gene matches. The DNA for the CDR3 is TGTGCCAGCCGACCCAACAGGGGGGCCTACAATGAGCAGTTCTTC. It is translated as CASRPNRGAYNEQFF.

The chain links TRBV5-3 to TRBJ2-7; 9 positions match TRBD1. TRBV5-3 carries the ORF label, with uncertain function. J was trimmed by 4 bases and V by 0 bases; bases with no gene match: 11. The CDR3 runs to 17 residues. The chain's CDR3 is CARSLAGTGYIGYEQYF. The CDR3 region has the DNA TGTGCCAGAAGCTTGGCCGGGACAGGGTATATCGGTTACGAGCAGTACTTC.

This chain connects TRBV7-2 to TRBJ2-5; 9 bases are shared with TRBD1. The trim removed 6 bases at V and 5 bases at J, leaving 10 bases unmatched. This CDR3 spans 15 amino acids. Per germline, CDR1 SGHTA and CDR2 FQGNSA. The CDR3 protein is CASRPITGGNETQYF. CDR3 bases: TGTGCCAGCAGGCCGATTACAGGGGGCAATGAGACCCAGTACTTC.

The chain couples TRBV5-4 to TRBJ2-3; TRBD1 might be the D (5 bases). The germline V gene encodes CDR1 SGHNT and CDR2 YYREEE (reference sequence). The CDR3 runs to 16 residues. V was shortened by 3 bases and J by 4 bases, with 18 bases between the two germline ends. CDR3 region: CASSYPLPGMADTQYF. The CDR3 DNA is TGTGCCAGCAGCTACCCGTTGCCAGGGATGGCAGATACGCAGTATTTT.

The rearrangement links TRBV7-8 to TRBJ1-1, with 9 bases lining up with TRBD1. Trimming cost V 5 bases and J 3 bases; bases outside gene matches: 4. This CDR3 is 14 amino acids long. Germline CDR1 reads SGHVS; CDR2 reads FQNEAQ. This CDR3 reads CASSRTGDDTEAFF. CDR3 DNA: TGTGCCAGCAGCAGGACAGGGGACGACACTGAAGCTTTCTTT.

The chain employs TRBV12-2 and TRBJ2-7; the table assigns TRBD2, which was not confirmed against the DNA. TRBV12-2 is described as a pseudogene. The CDR3 consists of 19 residues. The CDR3 bases are TGTGCAAGTCGCTTAGCGAACCCTATAGCGAAGACCAACTCCTACGAGCAGTACTTC. Protein product: CASRLANPIAKTNSYEQYF.

In this sample, this clone turned up a few times. The V and J genes are TRBV15 and TRBJ2-7, with TRBD2 as a possible D gene (6 bases). The germline gives CDR1 LNHNV, CDR2 YYDKDF (reference sequence). The CDR3 is 13 amino acids. V lost 5 bases and J lost 2, with 10 bases in between. In DNA, the CDR3 is TGTGCCACCAGCCTAGTAGCGGCCTACGAGCAGTACTTC. Amino acid sequence: CATSLVAAYEQYF.

The CDR3 sequence: CASSQVVSGLAPSSYEQYF. The DNA for the CDR3 is TGCGCCAGCAGCCAAGTTGTTAGCGGGTTGGCTCCGAGCTCCTACGAGCAGTACTTC. The genes are TRBV4-1 and TRBJ2-7, with 7 bases that match TRBD2. Unmatched junction bases numbered 15, after V lost 1 base and J lost 0 bases. CDR1 and CDR2 from the germline V gene are MGHRA and YSYEKL. This CDR3 has 19 amino acids.

V usage is TRBV2 and J usage is TRBJ1-5; the D gene is possibly TRBD1 (5 bases). The V gene lost 8 bases and the J gene lost 0 bases, with 14 bases spanning the gap. This CDR3 spans 15 amino acids. CDR1 is SNHLY, CDR2 FYNNEI, per germline. This chain's CDR3 is CASGSTGFSNQPQHF. CDR3 sequence (DNA): TGTGCCAGCGGGTCAACAGGATTTAGCAATCAGCCCCAGCATTTT.

This clone was seen just once. The rearrangement joins TRBV2 to TRBJ1-1, with a tentative D call TRBD1 (5 bases). CDR3 size: 16 residues. Per germline, CDR1 SNHLY and CDR2 FYNNEI. V gave up 5 bases and J gave up 0 bases, with 16 bases separating them. The chain's CDR3 is CASSLRGGIMNTEAFF. The DNA of the CDR3 is TGTGCCAGCAGTCTTCGGGGGGGGATCATGAACACTGAAGCTTTCTTT. Using reference TRBV2 and TRBJ1-1 for the parts outside the CDR3, the full variable domain is EPEVTQTPSHQVTQMGQEVILRCVPISNHLYFYWYRQILGQKVEFLVSFYNNEISEKSEIFDDQFSVERPDGSNFTLKIRSTKLEDSAMYFCASSLRGGIMNTEAFFGQGTRLTVV.

This chain links TRBV6-5 with TRBJ2-1; TRBD1 agrees at 9 bases. The CDR3 has 15 amino acids. V was clipped by 8 bases and J by 4 bases; unmatched bases: 9. CDR1 is MNHEY and CDR2 is SVGAGI in the germline V gene. CDR3 sequence (DNA): TGTGCCAGCCTCGGGACAGGGACAGAATACAATGAGCAGTTCTTC. Translation gives CASLGTGTEYNEQFF.

This chain joins TRBV27 and TRBJ1-5; D unresolved. This CDR3 is 14 amino acids long. V gave up 7 bases and J gave up 4 bases, with 14 bases separating them. CDR1 is MNHEY and CDR2 is SMNVEV in the germline V gene (reference sequence). CDR3 amino acids: CASMGPGINQPQHF. CDR3 nucleotide sequence: TGTGCCAGCATGGGCCCCGGGATAAATCAGCCCCAGCATTTT.

This chain uses TRBV5-1 with TRBJ1-5, with D maybe TRBD1 (5 bases). V lost 4 bases and J lost 0, with 14 bases in between. Germline V gene sequence: CDR1 SGHRS, CDR2 YFSETQ. The length of the CDR3 is 16 residues. Written as DNA, the CDR3 is TGCGCCAGCAGCCCTCAGGGCTTGGGTAGCAATCAGCCCCAGCATTTT. It yields the protein CASSPQGLGSNQPQHF.

To note about this clone: The sample carries other DNA sequences with the same CDR3. The rearrangement links TRBV20-1 to TRBJ1-4; D uncertain. Per germline, CDR1 DFQATT and CDR2 SNEGSKA (reference sequence). Trimming stripped 4 bases from V and 5 bases from J, with 5 bases between. This CDR3 has 11 amino acids. DNA for the CDR3: TGCAGTGCTAACAAAAATGAAAAACTGTTTTTT. This sequence encodes CSANKNEKLFF.

This chain links TRBV28 with TRBJ1-4, with TRBD1 matching over 10 bases. The CDR3 extends over 15 amino acids. The junction had 10 bases not matched to a gene; V was cut back by 7 bases and J by 8 bases. CDR1 MDHEN and CDR2 SYDVKM come from the germline V gene. This CDR3 is CASNRGGTGEEKLFF. Written as DNA, the CDR3 is TGTGCCAGCAACAGGGGGGGGACAGGGGAGGAAAAACTGTTTTTT. The full variable domain, in which reference TRBV28 and TRBJ1-4 provide the parts outside the CDR3, is DVKVTQSSRYLVKRTGEKVFLECVQDMDHENMFWYRQDPGLGLRLIYFSYDVKMKEKGDIPEGYSVSREKKERFSLILESASTNQTSMYLCASNRGGTGEEKLFFGSGTQLSVL.

This clone was observed a handful of times. The gene calls are TRBV5-4 and TRBJ2-1; TRBD1 matches 7 bases. The V gene's germline CDR1 is SGHNT and CDR2 YYREEE (reference sequence). V trimming: 7 bases; J trimming: 2 bases; junction bases outside the gene matches: 9. The CDR3 is 15 amino acids. The CDR3 nucleotides read TGTGCCAGCTCCCAGGCGACAGGGACCTACAATGAGCAGTTCTTC. Residues: CASSQATGTYNEQFF. The full variable domain, completed using reference TRBV5-4 and TRBJ2-1, is ETGVTQSPTHLIKTRGQQVTLRCSSQSGHNTVSWYQQALGQGPQFIFQYYREEENGRGNFPPRFSGLQFPNYSSELNVNALELDDSALYLCASSQATGTYNEQFFGPGTRLTVL.

The chain couples TRBV19 to TRBJ1-5; TRBD1 aligns across 10 bases. This CDR3 is 13 amino acids long. CDR1 LNHDA and CDR2 SQIVND come from the germline V gene (reference sequence). Unmatched junction bases numbered 6, after V lost 10 bases and J lost 6 bases. CDR3 in amino acids: CATLGQGTQPQHF. In nucleotides, the CDR3 is TGTGCCACCCTGGGACAGGGGACTCAGCCCCAGCATTTT. Variable domain in full (rest from reference TRBV19 and TRBJ1-5): DGGITQSPKYLFRKEGQNVTLSCEQNLNHDAMYWYRQDPGQGLRLIYYSQIVNDFQKGDIAEGYSVSREKKESFPLTVTSAQKNPTAFYLCATLGQGTQPQHFGDGTRLSIL.

V is TRBV5-1 and J is TRBJ2-7, with TRBD1 identical over 11 bases. Germline-derived CDR1 and CDR2 are SGHRS and YFSETQ. V lost 2 bases, J lost 6 bases, and 4 bases stayed unmatched. The CDR3 has 14 residues. The CDR3 region is CASSFGQGAVEQYF. The CDR3 region has the DNA TGCGCCAGCAGCTTTGGACAGGGGGCGGTCGAGCAGTACTTC.

The CDR3 sequence is CASSSRLGVGTGELFF. The CDR3 DNA reads as TGTGCCAGCAGTTCCCGACTAGGGGTGGGCACCGGGGAGCTGTTTTTT. V and J are TRBV28 and TRBJ2-2; D possibly corresponds to TRBD2 (6 bases). The CDR3 totals 16 residues. Trimming cost V 4 bases and J 4 bases, with 16 bases left between them. CDR1 MDHEN and CDR2 SYDVKM come from the germline V gene. The full variable domain, its missing parts supplied by reference TRBV28 and TRBJ2-2, is DVKVTQSSRYLVKRTGEKVFLECVQDMDHENMFWYRQDPGLGLRLIYFSYDVKMKEKGDIPEGYSVSREKKERFSLILESASTNQTSMYLCASSSRLGVGTGELFFGEGSRLTVL.

V and J are TRBV5-4 and TRBJ2-7; tentatively, D is TRBD2 (5 bases). This CDR3 is 14 amino acids long. Trimming removed 4 bases at V and 0 bases at J, with 11 bases between. Germline CDR1 and CDR2: SGHNT and YYREEE (reference sequence). CDR3 bases: TGTGCCAGCAGCCTTAGCGCAAGCTCCTACGAGCAGTACTTC. Its translation: CASSLSASSYEQYF. Looking up the rest from reference TRBV5-4 and TRBJ2-7 gives the full variable domain: ETGVTQSPTHLIKTRGQQVTLRCSSQSGHNTVSWYQQALGQGPQFIFQYYREEENGRGNFPPRFSGLQFPNYSSELNVNALELDDSALYLCASSLSASSYEQYFGPGTRLTVT.

The J gene is TRBJ1-2, the V gene TRBV28, with D perhaps matching TRBD1 (6 bases). The germline V gene encodes CDR1 MDHEN and CDR2 SYDVKM. With 5 bases removed from V and 6 bases from J, the gap between germline ends came to 16 bases. The CDR3 spans 14 residues. The CDR3, as DNA: TGTGCCAGCAGTACCCTCGGGGGGCCCGATGGCTACACCTTC. Its protein is CASSTLGGPDGYTF.

The gene calls are TRBV2 and TRBJ1-2; a weak D match, TRBD1 (6 bases). The V and J ends lost 8 bases and 0 bases respectively, with 16 bases between them. Germline CDR1 SNHLY, CDR2 FYNNEI. The CDR3 has 15 residues. The chain's CDR3 is CASHQGRGANYGYTF. CDR3 DNA sequence: TGTGCCAGCCACCAGGGGAGGGGAGCTAACTATGGCTACACCTTC.

The chain uses TRBV28 and TRBJ1-2; D is unclear. In germline, CDR1 is MDHEN, CDR2 SYDVKM. This CDR3 has 14 residues. The V and J ends lost 2 bases and 7 bases respectively, with 14 bases between them. CDR3 amino acids: CASSLAGTFFGYTF. The CDR3 DNA reads as TGTGCCAGCAGTTTAGCGGGCACTTTCTTTGGCTACACCTTC.